The entry that follows covers one T cell receptor (beta chain) sequence. CDR1 and CDR2 from the germline V gene are SGHKS and YYEKEE (reference sequence). The V gene end was trimmed by 5 bases and the J gene end by 3 bases; junction bases not matched to a gene: 5. The CDR3 is 16 residues long. This specimen belongs to a study of blood T cell repertoires in COVID-19. At the level of the study: Donors in the United States, Italy and Spain gave samples during acute or convalescent COVID-19.

The assay was immunoSEQ multiplex PCR, and TCRdb's table has in-frame clones only and misses some. This sample yields 120,000 or so clones, of which around two thirds are seen a single time; about 2.2% belongs to the top ten. V and J are TRBV5-5 and TRBJ2-7; 16 bases align to TRBD2. Sequenced sample: peripheral blood. This TCR was recovered from a woman in her 70s with acute or convalescent COVID-19. The CDR3 here is CASSTGTSGRDYEQYF. The DNA for the CDR3 is TGTGCCAGCAGTACCGGGACTAGCGGGAGGGACTACGAGCAGTACTTC. Supplemented by reference TRBV5-5 and TRBJ2-7, the full variable domain reads DAGVTQSPTHLIKTRGQQVTLRCSPISGHKSVSWYQQVLGQGPQFIFQYYEKEERGRGNFPDRFSARQFPNYSSELNVNALLLGDSALYLCASSTGTSGRDYEQYFGPGTRLTVT.